These 17 T cell receptor beta chains were all obtained from the same sample, sequenced in a study of regulatory T cells in long-lasting Graves disease. According to the study, TCR beta libraries were built with iRepertoire HTBI primers and CDR3-region Arm-PCR. TCRdb re-called the multiplex PCR reads with MiXCR, one entry per CDR3 protein. The table includes 360,000 or so distinct CDR3 sequences, roughly 17% detected once. The sample's time point: newly diagnosed GD, antithyroid drugs for less than 3 months. Preparation of the TCR library used RNA extracted from PBMCs. These sequences were also reported in another study, on T cells in Graves' hyperthyroidism and ophthalmopathy.

The sample here was peripheral blood mononuclear cells (PBMCs), taken at new diagnosis, from a patient treated with antithyroid drugs. The source of these receptors is a young woman with Graves disease.

This clonotype was seen a few times. V usage is TRBV7-6 and J usage is TRBJ2-1, with a possible D match to TRBD2 (5 bases). Trimming left V 2 bases short and J 7 bases short, with 9 bases between. Per germline, CDR1 SGHVS and CDR2 FNYEAQ. This CDR3 contains 13 residues. The DNA for the CDR3 is TGTGCCAGCAGCTTACTTACTAGAAATGAGCAGTTCTTC. It yields the protein CASSLLTRNEQFF.

The gene calls are TRBV15 and TRBJ2-3, with D possibly being TRBD2 (6 bases). Germline values: CDR1 LNHNV, CDR2 YYDKDF (reference sequence). The V end lost 0 bases, the J end lost 4 bases, and 11 bases lay between the germline ends. CDR3 length: 15 amino acids. CDR3 sequence: CATSRDPTSSDTQYF. The CDR3 DNA reads as TGTGCCACCAGCAGAGACCCCACTAGCTCAGATACGCAGTATTTT.

This clonotype has a single count. V and J are TRBV2 and TRBJ2-1, with 14 bases identical to TRBD2. V gave up 6 bases and J gave up 3 bases; unmatched junction bases: 4. Per the germline V gene, CDR1 is SNHLY and CDR2 is FYNNEI. CDR3 size: 16 residues. The CDR3 loop is CASSTTSGRDYNEQFF. CDR3 DNA sequence: TGTGCCAGCAGCACGACTAGCGGGAGGGACTACAATGAGCAGTTCTTC.

This clonotype was seen at least ten times. J is TRBJ1-1 and V is TRBV3-1, with D possibly TRBD1 on 6 matching bases. V dropped 3 bases and J dropped 1 base, with 6 bases sitting between them. CDR1 and CDR2 from the germline V gene are LGHDT and YNNKEL (reference sequence). CDR3 length: 13 amino acids. The chain's CDR3 is CASSQDRNTEAFF. CDR3 nucleotide sequence: TGTGCCAGCAGCCAGGACAGGAACACTGAAGCTTTCTTT. The whole variable domain, filled in from reference TRBV3-1 and TRBJ1-1, reads DTAVSQTPKYLVTQMGNDKSIKCEQNLGHDTMYWYKQDSKKFLKIMFSYNNKELIINETVPNRFSPKSPDKAHLNLHINSLELGDSAVYFCASSQDRNTEAFFGQGTRLTVV.

J is TRBJ2-3 and V is TRBV3-1, with D possibly being TRBD1 or TRBD2 (5 bases each). This CDR3 is 17 amino acids long. Trimming took 5 bases from V and 6 from J, leaving 24 bases between them. Germline V CDR1 and CDR2: LGHDT, YNNKEL (reference sequence). CDR3 DNA sequence: TGTGCCAGCAGCTCCACTCGGCCGGGACCCCCCGGGGATACGCAGTATTTT. Residues: CASSSTRPGPPGDTQYF.

This rearrangement joins TRBV12-3 or TRBV12-4 to TRBJ2-7; 13 bases are a match to TRBD2. Losses at the gene ends were 7 bases for V and 4 bases for J; bases not matched to a gene: 4. The CDR3 is 14 residues long. CDR3 loop: CASKTSGRAYEQYF. Written as DNA, the CDR3 is TGTGCCAGCAAAACTAGCGGGAGGGCTTACGAGCAGTACTTC.

In this sample, this clonotype turned up many times. The chain combines TRBV5-1 with TRBJ2-2; 11 bases align to TRBD1. The J segment lost 4 bases and the V segment lost 6 bases, leaving 8 bases of the junction unmatched. This CDR3 is 16 amino acids long. Germline CDR1 and CDR2: SGHRS and YFSETQ. CDR3 in amino acids: CASTRIGTGGTGELFF. The CDR3 DNA reads TGCGCCAGCACCCGAATTGGGACAGGGGGCACCGGGGAGCTGTTTTTT.

At least ten counts were recorded for this clonotype. The V and J genes are TRBV20-1 and TRBJ2-7; tentatively, D is TRBD2 (5 bases). The germline gives CDR1 DFQATT, CDR2 SNEGSKA (reference sequence). Trimming removed 5 bases at V and 2 bases at J, with 19 bases between. CDR3 length equals 15 residues. The CDR3 DNA reads TGCAGTGCTCAACTCCTACTAGATCGGCCCTACGAGCAGTACTTC. It yields the protein CSAQLLLDRPYEQYF.

This clonotype turned up a few times. The V gene is TRBV15, the J gene TRBJ1-2; D gene ambiguous. The CDR3 has 13 amino acids. Looked up from germline, CDR1 is LNHNV and CDR2 is YYDKDF (reference sequence). V lost 0 bases and J lost 8, with 10 bases in between. The CDR3: CATSRDRTGGYTF. The DNA of the CDR3 is TGTGCCACCAGCAGAGACAGGACTGGCGGCTACACCTTC.

This clonotype was recorded at least ten times. The chain carries TRBV7-8 and TRBJ2-7; D is undetermined. Between the trimmed V and J ends, which lost 0 bases and 7 bases, there was a span of 19 bases. CDR3 length equals 16 residues. Germline CDR1 and CDR2: SGHVS and FQNEAQ. CDR3 nucleotide sequence: TGTGCCAGCAGCTTAGCGGGGTCCGCGAATATAGGAGAGCAGTACTTC. Protein: CASSLAGSANIGEQYF.

The chain couples TRBV20-1 to TRBJ2-3, with TRBD2 matching 9 bases. In germline, CDR1 is DFQATT, CDR2 SNEGSKA (reference sequence). CDR3 length: 15 residues. With 6 bases clipped from V and 2 bases from J, the junction kept 9 bases outside the gene matches. The CDR3 DNA sequence: TGCAGTGCGGGTTCGGCGGGGGGGTTCACAGATACGCAGTATTTT. This codes for CSAGSAGGFTDTQYF.

This clonotype was picked up many times. The J gene is TRBJ1-1, the V gene TRBV15; D unresolved. V was cut by 0 bases and J by 0 bases, with 8 bases left in between. The CDR3 extends over 15 amino acids. Per germline, CDR1 LNHNV and CDR2 YYDKDF (reference sequence). CDR3 DNA sequence: TGTGCCACCAGCAGAGATGTAACCTTGAACACTGAAGCTTTCTTT. It encodes CATSRDVTLNTEAFF.

There are many counts of this clonotype. The CDR3: CASRGFTYEQYF. CDR3 sequence (DNA): TGTGCCAGCCGGGGCTTTACCTACGAGCAGTACTTC. This chain uses TRBV6-2 or TRBV6-3 with TRBJ2-7; D possibly matches TRBD1 or TRBD2 (5 bases each). The germline V and J ends were trimmed by 8 bases and 2 bases, with 10 bases remaining between them. CDR3 length equals 12 residues. Germline V CDR1 and CDR2: MNHEY, SVGEGT.

V is TRBV5-1 and J is TRBJ2-7; 9 bases agree with TRBD1. The CDR3 is 16 residues long. The junction had 10 bases not matched to a gene; V was cut back by 4 bases and J by 2 bases. In germline, CDR1 is SGHRS, CDR2 YFSETQ. CDR3 protein: CASSVVGTGYTYEQYF. CDR3 nucleotides: TGCGCCAGCAGCGTTGTAGGGACAGGGTACACCTACGAGCAGTACTTC. The full variable domain, its missing parts supplied by reference TRBV5-1 and TRBJ2-7, is KAGVTQTPRYLIKTRGQQVTLSCSPISGHRSVSWYQQTPGQGLQFLFEYFSETQRNKGNFPGRFSGRQFSNSRSEMNVSTLELGDSALYLCASSVVGTGYTYEQYFGPGTRLTVT.

This clonotype was picked up many times. The V call is TRBV18, the J call TRBJ2-7, with D hard to call. Germline CDR1 and CDR2: KGHSH and LQKENI. The CDR3 loop spans 14 amino acids. The V and J ends lost 3 bases and 2 bases respectively, with 11 bases between them. The CDR3 bases are TGTGCCAGCTCACCTGGCTCTCCCACCTACGAGCAGTACTTC. Its protein is CASSPGSPTYEQYF.

This clonotype appeared many times. The chain employs TRBV12-3 or TRBV12-4 and TRBJ1-3; 8 nucleotides match TRBD1. The CDR3 spans 15 residues. After removal of 5 bases from V and 1 base from J, the junction contained 4 bases not matched to a gene. The CDR3 nucleotides are TGTGCCAGCAGTACCACAGGGGGTTCTGGAAACACCATATATTTT. As protein: CASSTTGGSGNTIYF.

This clonotype was counted only a few times. The CDR3 DNA reads as TGTGCCAGCAGCCAAGATATCTTGAACGAGCAGTACTTC. Translation gives CASSQDILNEQYF. The chain carries TRBV4-2 and TRBJ2-7; D unresolved. The CDR3 totals 13 residues. Germline values: CDR1 LGHNA, CDR2 YNFKEQ. The V end was cut by 0 bases, the J end by 5 bases, with 8 bases between.